This is a list of T cell receptor beta chains from one sample in a study of lymphopenia after photon versus proton radiotherapy. Using immunoSEQ multiplex PCR, the repertoire was profiled, and TCRdb retains in-frame clones only, with some absent. The table has approximately 160,000 clones, 70% to 90% seen once. The material was peripheral blood, obtained from a patient treated with photon-based radiotherapy. The origin of the receptors is a man aged 50 or older with gastric cancer. The CDR3 runs from the conserved cysteine through the conserved F or W. Each record gives: D gene, V gene, clone size, J gene, CDR3 protein, CDR3 DNA. A D gene is named only where the DNA matches it firmly. The size field is filled for only some rows; it gives once, few, many or a size class.

D: TRBD2; V: TRBV11-2; size: NA; J: TRBJ2-1; CDR3: CASSLTGGPDNEQFF; DNA: TGTGCCAGCAGCTTAACGGGAGGGCCGGACAATGAGCAGTTCTTC
D: TRBD1; V: TRBV7-2; size: NA; J: TRBJ2-7; CDR3: CASSLGSGGIDEQYF; DNA: TGTGCCAGCAGCTTAGGGTCAGGGGGCATCGACGAGCAGTACTTC
D: NA; V: TRBV18; size: NA; J: TRBJ1-3; CDR3: CASQGGVHNGNTIYF; DNA: TGTGCCAGCCAAGGGGGAGTACACAACGGAAACACCATATATTTT
D: NA; V: TRBV5-1; size: once; J: TRBJ2-3; CDR3: CASSLAGDTDTQYF; DNA: TGCGCCAGCAGCTTGGCCGGCGACACAGATACGCAGTATTTT
D: TRBD2; V: TRBV27; size: NA; J: TRBJ2-7; CDR3: CASSLSGTSGTFYEQYF; DNA: TGTGCCAGCAGTTTGTCCGGGACTAGCGGGACATTCTACGAGCAGTACTTC
D: NA; V: TRBV6-5; size: NA; J: TRBJ1-3; CDR3: CASRWTNSGNTIYF; DNA: TGTGCCAGCAGATGGACTAACTCTGGAAACACCATATATTTT
D: NA; V: TRBV18; size: few; J: TRBJ2-3; CDR3: CASSPWEDTDTQYF; DNA: TGTGCCAGCTCACCGTGGGAAGACACAGATACGCAGTATTTT
D: NA; V: TRBV9; size: NA; J: TRBJ2-7; CDR3: CASSVASDTYEQYF; DNA: TGTGCCAGCAGCGTAGCGAGTGACACCTACGAGCAGTACTTC
D: NA; V: TRBV7-3; size: once; J: TRBJ1-1; CDR3: CASSFSVTVEAFF; DNA: TGTGCCAGCAGCTTCAGCGTCACAGTTGAAGCTTTCTTT
D: TRBD1; V: TRBV10-3; size: NA; J: TRBJ1-4; CDR3: CAISGGQGEKLFF; DNA: TGTGCCATCAGTGGAGGACAGGGCGAAAAACTGTTTTTT
D: NA; V: TRBV29-1; size: few; J: TRBJ1-2; CDR3: CSVEGLNYGYTF; DNA: TGCAGCGTTGAGGGTCTTAACTATGGCTACACCTTC
D: TRBD2; V: TRBV19; size: once; J: TRBJ2-3; CDR3: CASSTLGTSFTDTQYF; DNA: TGTGCCAGTAGTACTCTAGGGACTAGCTTCACAGATACGCAGTATTTT
D: NA; V: TRBV5-1; size: once; J: TRBJ2-1; CDR3: CASMIGDGYNEQFF; DNA: TGCGCCAGCATGATTGGGGACGGATACAATGAGCAGTTCTTC
D: TRBD2; V: TRBV25-1; size: NA; J: TRBJ2-2; CDR3: CASSYRAGVTGELFF; DNA: TGTGCCAGCAGTTACAGAGCGGGAGTCACCGGGGAGCTGTTTTTT
D: NA; V: TRBV27; size: NA; J: TRBJ2-1; CDR3: CASSTGVDEQFF; DNA: TGTGCCAGCAGCACGGGGGTCGATGAGCAGTTCTTC